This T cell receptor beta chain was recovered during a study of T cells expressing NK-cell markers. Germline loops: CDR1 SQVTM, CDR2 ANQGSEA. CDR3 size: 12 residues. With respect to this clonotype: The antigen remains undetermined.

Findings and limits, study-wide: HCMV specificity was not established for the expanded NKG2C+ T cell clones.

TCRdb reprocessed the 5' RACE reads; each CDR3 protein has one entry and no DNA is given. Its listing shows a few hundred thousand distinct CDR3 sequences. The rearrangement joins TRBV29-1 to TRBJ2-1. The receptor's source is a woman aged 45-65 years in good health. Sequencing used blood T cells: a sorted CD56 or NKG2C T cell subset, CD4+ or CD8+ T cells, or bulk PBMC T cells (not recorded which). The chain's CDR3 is CSVVPAVDEQFF.